The 8 T cell receptor beta chains given below trace back to one sample, sequenced in a study of blood T cell repertoires in COVID-19. Clones were sequenced by immunoSEQ multiplex PCR, and TCRdb holds only the in-frame ones, with some missing. This table holds approximately 110,000 clones, 88% found once. Sample: peripheral blood. The origin of the receptors is a woman aged 45-65 years with active or convalescent COVID-19.

This rearrangement joins TRBV18 to TRBJ2-1; TRBD2 is a possible D gene (5 bases). V lost 3 bases, J lost 5 bases, and 20 bases lay in between. CDR1 is KGHSH, CDR2 LQKENI, per germline. The length of the CDR3 is 17 residues. This CDR3 is CASSPPRRWEPNNEQFF. The DNA for the CDR3 is TGTGCCAGCTCACCCCCGAGGAGGTGGGAACCGAACAATGAGCAGTTCTTC.

This clone was found once. The V and J genes are TRBV20-1 and TRBJ2-2; D gene unclear. Germline CDR1 reads DFQATT; CDR2 reads SNEGSKA (reference sequence). The V and J ends lost 3 bases and 4 bases respectively, with 6 bases between them. The CDR3 consists of 12 residues. CDR3 in DNA: TGCAGTGCTAGTTACACCACCGGGGAGCTGTTTTTT. This translates into CSASYTTGELFF.

The chain couples TRBV5-6 to TRBJ1-1; D is possibly TRBD1 (5 bases). The CDR3 covers 14 residues. V was trimmed by 4 bases and J by 4 bases, leaving 14 bases between them. The germline CDR1 and CDR2 sequences are SGHDT and YYEEEE. As DNA, the CDR3 is TGTGCCAGCAGCGGAAATCGGGGGGGCACTGAAGCTTTCTTT. It is translated as CASSGNRGGTEAFF.

This clone has more than one count but fewer than ten. The chain is built from TRBV20-1 and TRBJ1-6; D ambiguous. The CDR3 covers 13 residues. Germline V lookup: CDR1 DFQATT, CDR2 SNEGSKA (reference sequence). Trimming removed 3 bases from V and 6 bases from J, with 9 bases in between. CDR3 amino acids: CSASAELNSPLHF. The DNA for the CDR3 is TGCAGTGCTAGTGCCGAACTTAATTCACCCCTCCACTTT.

V gene TRBV27 combines with J gene TRBJ2-1; the D is unclear. This CDR3 is built from 15 residues. Trimming stripped 5 bases from V and 8 bases from J, with 19 bases between. Germline V CDR1 and CDR2: MNHEY, SMNVEV (reference sequence). The DNA for the CDR3 is TGTGCCAGCAGTGCCCCCAGTATCGGCAGCGATGAGCAGTTCTTC. This encodes CASSAPSIGSDEQFF.

V gene TRBV3-1 (or the pseudogene TRBV3-2) combines with J gene TRBJ1-2; 7 bases are shared with TRBD1. The CDR3 runs 13 residues. CDR1 and CDR2 from the germline V gene are LGHDT and YNNKEL (reference sequence). The J segment lost 7 bases and the V segment lost 0 bases, leaving 2 bases of the junction unmatched. The CDR3: CASSQDQGGGYTF. In DNA, the CDR3 is TGTGCCAGCAGCCAAGATCAGGGGGGTGGCTACACCTTC.

The gene calls are TRBV4-2 and TRBJ2-7; TRBD1 matches at 9 bases. The CDR3 loop spans 15 amino acids. Germline V gives CDR1 LGHNA, CDR2 YNFKEQ. Losses at the gene ends were 4 bases for V and 5 bases for J; bases not matched to a gene: 9. CDR3: CASSRMGQGLDEQYF. In nucleotides, the CDR3 is TGTGCCAGCAGCCGAATGGGACAGGGTCTCGACGAGCAGTACTTC.

The CDR3 loop reads CASSLARGGARGYTF. CDR3 nucleotides: TGTGCCAGCAGCTTAGCGCGTGGGGGGGCGAGGGGCTACACCTTC. The chain combines TRBV7-8 with TRBJ1-2, with D possibly TRBD1 on 6 matching bases. Looked up from germline, CDR1 is SGHVS and CDR2 is FQNEAQ. V lost 0 bases and J lost 8, with 16 bases in between. CDR3 length: 15 residues. The whole variable domain, filled in from reference TRBV7-8 and TRBJ1-2, reads GAGVSQSPRYKVAKRGQDVALRCDPISGHVSLFWYQQALGQGPEFLTYFQNEAQLDKSGLPSDRFFAERPEGSVSTLKIQRTQQEDSAVYLCASSLARGGARGYTFGSGTRLTVV.